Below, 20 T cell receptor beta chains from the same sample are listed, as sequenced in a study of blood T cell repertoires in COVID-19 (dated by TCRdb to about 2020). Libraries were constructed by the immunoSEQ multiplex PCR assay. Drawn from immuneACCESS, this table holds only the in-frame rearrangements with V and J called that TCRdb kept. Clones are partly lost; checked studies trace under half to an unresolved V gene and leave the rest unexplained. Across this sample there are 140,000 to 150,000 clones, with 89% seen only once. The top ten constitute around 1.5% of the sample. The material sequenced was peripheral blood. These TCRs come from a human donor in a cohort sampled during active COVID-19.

CDR3 DNA: TGTGCCAGCAGCTTATGGGGGGGCCTTGGGGACGGCACAGATACGCAGTATTTT. This gives the protein CASSLWGGLGDGTDTQYF. The V call is TRBV7-9, the J call TRBJ2-3; D may be TRBD2 (7 bases). V lost 2 bases, J lost 1 base, and 19 bases lay in between. CDR1 SEHNR and CDR2 FQNEAQ come from the germline V gene (reference sequence). This CDR3 comprises 18 residues.

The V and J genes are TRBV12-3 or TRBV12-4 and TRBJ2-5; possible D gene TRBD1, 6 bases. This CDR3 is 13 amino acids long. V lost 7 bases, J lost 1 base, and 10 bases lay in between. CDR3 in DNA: TGTGCCAGCAATAGGGGGACCCAAGAGACCCAGTACTTC. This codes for CASNRGTQETQYF.

CDR3 in DNA: TGTGCCAGCAGCGGCCCGACGGGGGAGCAGTACTTC. Protein product: CASSGPTGEQYF. The chain combines TRBV5-4 with TRBJ2-7, with TRBD2 as a possible D gene (5 bases). The germline V gene encodes CDR1 SGHNT and CDR2 YYREEE (reference sequence). The germline V and J ends were trimmed by 4 bases and 7 bases, with 12 bases remaining between them. The CDR3 runs to 12 residues. The entire variable domain, with the rest obtained from reference TRBV5-4 and TRBJ2-7, is as follows: ETGVTQSPTHLIKTRGQQVTLRCSSQSGHNTVSWYQQALGQGPQFIFQYYREEENGRGNFPPRFSGLQFPNYSSELNVNALELDDSALYLCASSGPTGEQYFGPGTRLTVT.

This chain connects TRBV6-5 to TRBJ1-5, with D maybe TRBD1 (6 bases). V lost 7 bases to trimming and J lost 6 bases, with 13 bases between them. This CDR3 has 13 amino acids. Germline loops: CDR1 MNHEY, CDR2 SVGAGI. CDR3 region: CASIGTSGQPQHF. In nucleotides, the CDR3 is TGTGCCAGCATTGGGACATCTGGTCAGCCCCAGCATTTT.

CDR3 sequence (DNA): TGTGCCAGCTCACCACGTAGTGGGAGTGGGAACGCTAACTATGGCTACACCTTC. This sequence encodes CASSPRSGSGNANYGYTF. This chain connects TRBV18 to TRBJ1-2; unclear D gene. This CDR3 spans 18 amino acids. The V gene's germline CDR1 is KGHSH and CDR2 LQKENI. Trimming removed 1 base from V and 0 bases from J, with 18 bases in between. Drawing the rest from reference TRBV18 and TRBJ1-2, the complete variable domain is NAGVMQNPRHLVRRRGQEARLRCSPMKGHSHVYWYRQLPEEGLKFMVYLQKENIIDESGMPKERFSAEFPKEGPSILRIQQVVRGDSAAYFCASSPRSGSGNANYGYTFGSGTRLTVV.

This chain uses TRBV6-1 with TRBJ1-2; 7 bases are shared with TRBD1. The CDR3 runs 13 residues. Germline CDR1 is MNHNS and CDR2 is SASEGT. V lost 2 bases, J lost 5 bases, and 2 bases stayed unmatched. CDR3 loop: CASSELQGYGYTF. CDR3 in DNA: TGTGCCAGCAGTGAACTACAGGGGTATGGCTACACCTTC.

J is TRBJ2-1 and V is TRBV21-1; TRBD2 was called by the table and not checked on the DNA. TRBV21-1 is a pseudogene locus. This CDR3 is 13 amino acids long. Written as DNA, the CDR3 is TGTGCCAGCACCCAGCGGGGGAGAGGTGAGCAGTTCTTC. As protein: CASTQRGRGEQFF.

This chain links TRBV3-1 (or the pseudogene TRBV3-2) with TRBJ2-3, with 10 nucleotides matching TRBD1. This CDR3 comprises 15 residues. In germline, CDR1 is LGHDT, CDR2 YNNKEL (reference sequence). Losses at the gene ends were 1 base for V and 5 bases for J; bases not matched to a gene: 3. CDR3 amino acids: CASSQGQGAQDTQYF. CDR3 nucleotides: TGTGCCAGCAGCCAAGGACAGGGGGCGCAAGATACGCAGTATTTT.

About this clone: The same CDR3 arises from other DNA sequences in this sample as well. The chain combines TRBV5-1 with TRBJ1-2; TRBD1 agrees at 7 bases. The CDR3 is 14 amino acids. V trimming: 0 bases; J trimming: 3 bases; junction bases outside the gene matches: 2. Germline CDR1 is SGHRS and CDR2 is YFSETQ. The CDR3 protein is CASSLAGGDYGYTF. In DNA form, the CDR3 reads TGCGCCAGCAGCTTGGCAGGGGGTGACTATGGCTACACCTTC.

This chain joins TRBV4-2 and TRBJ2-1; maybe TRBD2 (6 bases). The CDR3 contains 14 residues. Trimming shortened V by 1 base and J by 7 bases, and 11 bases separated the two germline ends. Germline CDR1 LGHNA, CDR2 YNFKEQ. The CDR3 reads CASSQVRTTNEQFF. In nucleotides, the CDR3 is TGTGCCAGCAGCCAAGTTAGGACTACGAATGAGCAGTTCTTC.

CDR3 loop: CASSSGQGGTYEQFF. CDR3 DNA sequence: TGTGCCAGCAGCTCCGGACAGGGGGGGACCTATGAGCAGTTCTTC. The chain recombines TRBV13 with TRBJ2-1; the match to TRBD1 covers 10 bases. Trimming took 4 bases from V and 8 from J; bases not matched to a gene: 8. The CDR3 consists of 15 residues. Per the germline V gene, CDR1 is PRHDT and CDR2 is FYEKMQ (reference sequence).

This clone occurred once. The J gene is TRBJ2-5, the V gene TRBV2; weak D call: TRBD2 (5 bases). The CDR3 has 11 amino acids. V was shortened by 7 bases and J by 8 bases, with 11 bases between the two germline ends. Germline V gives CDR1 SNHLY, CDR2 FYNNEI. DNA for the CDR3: TGTGCCAGCACCCCCGGGGTAACCCAGTACTTC. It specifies CASTPGVTQYF.

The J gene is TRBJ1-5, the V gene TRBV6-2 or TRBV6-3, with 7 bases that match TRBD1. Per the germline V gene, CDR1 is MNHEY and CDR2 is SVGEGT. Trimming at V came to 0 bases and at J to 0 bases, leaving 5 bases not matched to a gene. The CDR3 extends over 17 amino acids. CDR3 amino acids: CASSYSTGRYSNQPQHF. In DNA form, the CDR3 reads TGTGCCAGCAGTTACTCGACAGGGAGATATAGCAATCAGCCCCAGCATTTT.

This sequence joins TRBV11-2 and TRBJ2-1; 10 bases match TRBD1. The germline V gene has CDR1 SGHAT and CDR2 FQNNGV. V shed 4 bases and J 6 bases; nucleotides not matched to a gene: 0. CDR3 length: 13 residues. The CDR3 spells CASSWDRGNEQFF. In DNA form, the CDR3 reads TGTGCCAGCAGCTGGGACAGGGGCAATGAGCAGTTCTTC.

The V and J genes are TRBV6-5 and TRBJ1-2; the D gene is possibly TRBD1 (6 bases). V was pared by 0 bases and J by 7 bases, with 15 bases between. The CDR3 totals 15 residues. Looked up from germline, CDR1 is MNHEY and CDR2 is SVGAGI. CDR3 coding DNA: TGTGCCAGCAGTTACTCCTCACAGGGAGTTGGTGGCTACACCTTC. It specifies CASSYSSQGVGGYTF.

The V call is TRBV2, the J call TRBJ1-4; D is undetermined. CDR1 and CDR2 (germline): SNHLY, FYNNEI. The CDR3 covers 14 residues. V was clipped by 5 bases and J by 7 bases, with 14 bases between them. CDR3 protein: CASSLEASAEKLFF. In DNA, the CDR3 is TGTGCCAGCAGTCTCGAGGCGTCCGCTGAAAAACTGTTTTTT.

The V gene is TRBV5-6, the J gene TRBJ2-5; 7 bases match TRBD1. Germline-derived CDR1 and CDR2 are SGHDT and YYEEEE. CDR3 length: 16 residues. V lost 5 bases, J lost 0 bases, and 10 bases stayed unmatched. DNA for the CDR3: TGTGCCAGCAGTTTGATGGTGGACAGGTACCAAGAGACCCAGTACTTC. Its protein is CASSLMVDRYQETQYF. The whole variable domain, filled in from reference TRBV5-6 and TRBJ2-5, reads DAGVTQSPTHLIKTRGQQVTLRCSPKSGHDTVSWYQQALGQGPQFIFQYYEEEERQRGNFPDRFSGHQFPNYSSELNVNALLLGDSALYLCASSLMVDRYQETQYFGPGTRLLVL.

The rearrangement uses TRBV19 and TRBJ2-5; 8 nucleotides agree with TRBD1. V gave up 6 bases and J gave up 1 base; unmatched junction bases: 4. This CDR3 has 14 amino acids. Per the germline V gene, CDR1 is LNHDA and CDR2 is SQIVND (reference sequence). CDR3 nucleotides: TGTGCCAGTAGCCGGGACAGGCGCCAAGAGACCCAGTACTTC. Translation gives CASSRDRRQETQYF.

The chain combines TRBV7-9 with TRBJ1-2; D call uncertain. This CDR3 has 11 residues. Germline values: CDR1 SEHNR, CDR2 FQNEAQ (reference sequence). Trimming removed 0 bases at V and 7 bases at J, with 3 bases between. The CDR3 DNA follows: TGTGCCAGCAGCTTAGCGGCTGGCTACACCTTC. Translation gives CASSLAAGYTF.

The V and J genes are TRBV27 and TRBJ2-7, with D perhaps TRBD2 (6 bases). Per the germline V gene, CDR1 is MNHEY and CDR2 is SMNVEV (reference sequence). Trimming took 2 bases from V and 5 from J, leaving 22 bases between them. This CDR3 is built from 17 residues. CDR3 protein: CASSLKGLPWLFDEQYF. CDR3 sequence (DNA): TGTGCCAGCAGTTTAAAGGGACTTCCATGGTTGTTCGACGAGCAGTACTTC.